This paragraph covers one T cell receptor (beta chain) sequence. J was trimmed by 11 bases and V by 9 bases; bases with no gene match: 19. The germline V gene has CDR1 MNHEY and CDR2 SVGAGI. This CDR3 has 15 residues. These data are taken from a study of T cell changes during pregnancy in multiple sclerosis. The repertoire was sequenced with immunoSEQ multiplex PCR; TCRdb's copy has only in-frame clones and lacks some. Among about 75,000 clones listed, about 94% were seen once. The specimen comprised CD4+ T cells from peripheral blood mononuclear cells, sampled after pregnancy. The chain uses TRBV6-5 and TRBJ2-3; 8 bases line up with TRBD2. The sequence was obtained from a female donor with multiple sclerosis, enrolled in a pregnancy study. The CDR3 DNA is TGTGCCAGTTCTCAAAAGCCGGGGACTAGTCGGAAGCAGTATTTT. This gives the protein CASSQKPGTSRKQYF.